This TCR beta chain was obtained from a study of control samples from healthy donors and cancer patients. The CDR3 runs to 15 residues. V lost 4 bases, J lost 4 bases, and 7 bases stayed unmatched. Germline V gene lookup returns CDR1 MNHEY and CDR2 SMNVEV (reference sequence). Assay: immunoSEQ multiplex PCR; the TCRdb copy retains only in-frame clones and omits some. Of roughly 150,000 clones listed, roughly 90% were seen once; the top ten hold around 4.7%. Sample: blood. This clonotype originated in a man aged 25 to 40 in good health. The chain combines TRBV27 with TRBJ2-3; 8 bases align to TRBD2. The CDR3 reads CASSYGRAYSDTQYF. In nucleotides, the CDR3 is TGTGCCAGCAGTTACGGGAGGGCGTATTCAGATACGCAGTATTTT.